The entry that follows covers one TCR beta chain sequence. Its specificity is not known. The CDR3 has 14 amino acids. The ends lost 2 bases at V and 5 bases at J; junction bases unmatched: 2. This entry comes from a study of T cell repertoires in aging, cancer and after chemotherapy. The overall study: About 9.1 million TCR reads were in the whole dataset.

Study results and limitations: Untreated cancer patients had significantly lower blood TCR diversity than age-matched healthy donors. In cancer patients, declining TCR diversity with age involved lost richness and lost evenness.

Amplification of TCR beta used genomic DNA extracted from peripheral blood. TRB rearrangements spanning V, D and J were amplified using mixed TRB-A/B primers. From the multiplex PCR reads, TCRdb called clonotypes with MiXCR, one entry per CDR3 protein. The table lists more than 7,000 distinct CDR3 sequences, more than 25% of them singletons. This clonotype was sampled from a human donor in good health. The chain joins TRBV12-3 or TRBV12-4 to TRBJ1-5; 8 bases fit TRBD1. The sequencing input was blood. CDR3 sequence reads: CASSLRQGYQPQHF. CDR3 nucleotides: TGTGCCAGCAGTTTACGACAGGGGTATCAGCCCCAGCATTTT.